This TCR beta chain was captured in a study of identical twins. A universal primer site was incorporated via template switching, and the cDNA contained unique molecular identifiers. TCRdb independently ran MiXCR on the 5' RACE reads; one entry per CDR3 protein. The sample shows about 530,000 distinct CDR3 sequences, nearly 15% of them seen only once. CDR3 size: 16 residues. Trimming pared 0 bases from V and 1 base from J, leaving 10 bases between. The V gene's germline CDR1 is SGHRS and CDR2 YFSETQ. The data were also submitted as part of a second study, on yellow fever vaccine responses in identical twins.

The sequenced sample was CD4+ T cells sorted from blood. The sequence derives from a woman aged 18-29 years in good health. V gene TRBV5-1 combines with J gene TRBJ2-2, with D maybe TRBD2 (5 bases). The CDR3 nucleotides read TGCGCCAGCAGCTTGGGCAATAGCGTGAACACCGGGGAGCTGTTTTTT. Protein product: CASSLGNSVNTGELFF.